A single sample is the source of the 19 T cell receptor beta chains below, sequenced in a study of T cells expressing NK-cell markers (dated by TCRdb to about 2020). Libraries were prepared through 5' RACE. Sequencing relied on an Illumina HiSeq 2000. TCRdb reprocessed the reads, and each CDR3 protein sequence is entered once, without DNA. The table for this sample lists 500,000 to 700,000 distinct CDR3 sequences. The ten largest clones take up approximately 3.6% of the sample. Sequencing used blood T cells: a sorted CD56 or NKG2C T cell subset, CD4+ or CD8+ T cells, or bulk PBMC T cells (not recorded which). These receptors all stem from a man aged 18 to 30 in good health. Donor details come from another sample of the same person, matched by shared clones.

The V call is TRBV5-1, the J call TRBJ2-4; the D call from TCRdb, TRBD1, cannot be confirmed without DNA. Germline lookup yields CDR1 SGHRS and CDR2 YFSETQ. This CDR3 contains 11 residues. The CDR3 loop is CASNRVNIQYF. Full variable domain (rest looked up from reference TRBV5-1 and TRBJ2-4): KAGVTQTPRYLIKTRGQQVTLSCSPISGHRSVSWYQQTPGQGLQFLFEYFSETQRNKGNFPGRFSGRQFSNSRSEMNVSTLELGDSALYLCASNRVNIQYFGAGTRLSVL.

The rearrangement uses TRBV6-1 and TRBJ2-3; TCRdb's D gene call, TRBD1, goes unchecked for lack of DNA. The CDR3 contains 14 residues. Per germline, CDR1 MNHNS and CDR2 SASEGT. The CDR3 sequence is CASRAAGRPQEKYF.

CDR3 residues: CASSYSSLGQGINNEQFF. The chain has TRBV6-5 and TRBJ2-1; TCRdb designates TRBD1, a call that cannot be tested without DNA. CDR1 is MNHEY and CDR2 is SVGAGI in the germline V gene. The CDR3 is 18 amino acids.

V and J are TRBV7-2 and TRBJ2-4; as DNA is missing, the TRBD1 call by TCRdb cannot be tested. The CDR3 loop spans 15 amino acids. CDR1 SGHTA and CDR2 FQGNSA come from the germline V gene. The CDR3 reads CASSSGTGTKNIQYF. The full variable domain, its missing parts supplied by reference TRBV7-2 and TRBJ2-4, is GAGVSQSPSNKVTEKGKDVELRCDPISGHTALYWYRQSLGQGLEFLIYFQGNSAPDKSGLPSDRFSAERTGGSVSTLTIQRTQQEDSAVYLCASSSGTGTKNIQYFGAGTRLSVL.

The chain recombines TRBV25-1 with TRBJ2-1; TCRdb designates TRBD1, a call that cannot be tested without DNA. The V gene's germline CDR1 is MGHDK and CDR2 SYGVNS. The CDR3 loop spans 13 amino acids. The CDR3 here is CASSGKQALEQFF.

The CDR3 loop reads CASSDNQGRGAEAFF. The V call is TRBV5-5, the J call TRBJ1-1; the TCRdb call, TRBD1, lacks DNA for checking. Germline V gives CDR1 SGHKS, CDR2 YYEKEE (reference sequence). This CDR3 spans 15 amino acids.

The J gene is TRBJ2-3, the V gene TRBV12-3 or TRBV12-4; TCRdb reports TRBD2, a call that lacks DNA to check it against. This CDR3 is 16 amino acids long. Here the CDR3 reads CASSLIPGARTDTQYF.

V and J are TRBV20-1 and TRBJ2-2. Germline V CDR1 and CDR2: DFQATT, SNEGSKA (reference sequence). This CDR3 region has 15 residues. The CDR3 protein is CSARVTNTNTGELFF.

This chain connects TRBV28 to TRBJ1-5; TCRdb calls TRBD1, which cannot be checked without DNA. The CDR3 has 13 amino acids. Germline CDR1 MDHEN, CDR2 SYDVKM. CDR3 in amino acids: CASIFAGGQPQHF.

V is TRBV11-1 and J is TRBJ2-1; TCRdb designates TRBD2, a call that cannot be tested without DNA. The germline gives CDR1 SGHAT, CDR2 FQDESV (reference sequence). The CDR3 contains 16 residues. CDR3 sequence reads: CASRTGLAGPYNEQFF.

J is TRBJ2-3 and V is TRBV11-1; TCRdb proposes TRBD2, but this gene call is untestable without DNA. There are 18 residues in the CDR3. CDR1 and CDR2 from the germline V gene are SGHAT and FQDESV (reference sequence). CDR3 region: CASSFVPLAGGLTDTQYF.

The chain recombines TRBV20-1 with TRBJ2-5; the D call of TRBD2 rests on TCRdb alone, since no DNA is present to check it. CDR3 length: 15 amino acids. Per germline, CDR1 DFQATT and CDR2 SNEGSKA (reference sequence). CDR3 residues: CSARDHHGRMETQYF.

V gene TRBV15 combines with J gene TRBJ2-5; TCRdb lists TRBD1, though no DNA is available to test this call. Germline V gene data show CDR1 as LNHNV and CDR2 as YYDKDF (reference sequence). The CDR3 length is 15 residues. CDR3 in amino acids: CATSRGQGWLETQYF.

The genes are TRBV10-2 and TRBJ2-1; without DNA, the TCRdb call of TRBD1 cannot be checked. This CDR3 contains 18 residues. Germline V gene sequence: CDR1 WSHSY, CDR2 SAAADI. The CDR3 sequence: CASSESQSGVRPYNEQFF.

The genes are TRBV5-5 and TRBJ2-7; checking the TCRdb D call of TRBD1 is not possible without DNA. The CDR3 runs to 15 residues. Looked up from germline, CDR1 is SGHKS and CDR2 is YYEKEE (reference sequence). The CDR3 sequence: CASSSHRGQTYEQYF.

The genes are TRBV12-3 or TRBV12-4 and TRBJ2-3. The CDR3 runs to 13 residues. CDR3: CASSLSDTDTQYF.

The chain employs TRBV15 and TRBJ1-5; without DNA, the TCRdb call of TRBD1 cannot be checked. The length of the CDR3 is 17 residues. Germline V CDR1 and CDR2: LNHNV, YYDKDF (reference sequence). CDR3 region: CATSRDRDRRSNQPQHF.

The chain uses TRBV27 and TRBJ1-3; TCRdb designates TRBD1, a call that cannot be tested without DNA. Germline CDR1 is MNHEY and CDR2 is SMNVEV (reference sequence). The CDR3 has 13 residues. The CDR3 reads CASSLTEGNTIYF.

The chain uses TRBV20-1 and TRBJ2-3; checking the TCRdb D call of TRBD2 is not possible without DNA. This CDR3 has 16 amino acids. CDR1 is DFQATT and CDR2 is SNEGSKA in the germline V gene (reference sequence). CDR3 residues: CSATGTSGKGADTQYF.